The T cell receptor (beta chain) under discussion was sequenced for a study of cytomegalovirus exposure and HLA in healthy donors. Details on this clone: Its matching antigen is unknown.

General study results and limits: Investigators reported around 150 TCR beta chains as tied to cytomegalovirus.

Germline V CDR1 and CDR2: MNHEY, SMNVEV (reference sequence). V was trimmed by 6 bases and J by 1 base, leaving 19 bases between them. The CDR3 contains 16 residues. Use of 60 Vbeta and 13 Jbeta primers characterized the PCR. Using immunoSEQ multiplex PCR, the repertoire was profiled, and TCRdb retains in-frame clones only, with some absent. The table lists 95,000 to 150,000 clones. Sequenced input: PBMCs. This chain uses TRBV27 with TRBJ2-7, with a tentative D call TRBD2 (6 bases). The receptor comes from a man between 18 and 29 years old in good health and CMV-seronegative. The CDR3 DNA reads TGTGCCAGCAGCCCCCCGGGGTTCGGGGGTTCCTACGAGCAGTACTTC. Translation gives CASSPPGFGGSYEQYF.